The clone carrying this T cell receptor beta chain occurred once. Its cognate antigen is unknown. This table comes from immunoSEQ multiplex PCR, and its TCRdb copy is limited to in-frame clones, with some not included. There are roughly 32,000 clones in the sample; 90% to 95% occur only once, and under 0.8% lies in the top ten. The data belong to a study of lymphopenia after photon versus proton radiotherapy. Trimming removed 0 bases at V and 4 bases at J, with 15 bases between. The CDR3 covers 16 residues. CDR1 LGHNA and CDR2 YSLEER come from the germline V gene. Study-wide findings and caveats: Under photons, naive T cells and diversity fell while effector/memory populations rose. After the lymphocyte nadir, photon-treated repertoires showed oligoclonal expansion, especially of CD8+ Temra cells.

This receptor was obtained from a woman aged 45-60 years with cholangiocarcinoma. This specimen consisted of peripheral blood, obtained from a patient treated with photon-based radiotherapy. The V gene is TRBV4-3, the J gene TRBJ1-2, with D maybe TRBD1 (6 bases). In DNA form, the CDR3 reads TGCGCCAGCAGCCAAGACCGGACAGTCCGAGGCTATGGCTACACCTTC. It encodes CASSQDRTVRGYGYTF.